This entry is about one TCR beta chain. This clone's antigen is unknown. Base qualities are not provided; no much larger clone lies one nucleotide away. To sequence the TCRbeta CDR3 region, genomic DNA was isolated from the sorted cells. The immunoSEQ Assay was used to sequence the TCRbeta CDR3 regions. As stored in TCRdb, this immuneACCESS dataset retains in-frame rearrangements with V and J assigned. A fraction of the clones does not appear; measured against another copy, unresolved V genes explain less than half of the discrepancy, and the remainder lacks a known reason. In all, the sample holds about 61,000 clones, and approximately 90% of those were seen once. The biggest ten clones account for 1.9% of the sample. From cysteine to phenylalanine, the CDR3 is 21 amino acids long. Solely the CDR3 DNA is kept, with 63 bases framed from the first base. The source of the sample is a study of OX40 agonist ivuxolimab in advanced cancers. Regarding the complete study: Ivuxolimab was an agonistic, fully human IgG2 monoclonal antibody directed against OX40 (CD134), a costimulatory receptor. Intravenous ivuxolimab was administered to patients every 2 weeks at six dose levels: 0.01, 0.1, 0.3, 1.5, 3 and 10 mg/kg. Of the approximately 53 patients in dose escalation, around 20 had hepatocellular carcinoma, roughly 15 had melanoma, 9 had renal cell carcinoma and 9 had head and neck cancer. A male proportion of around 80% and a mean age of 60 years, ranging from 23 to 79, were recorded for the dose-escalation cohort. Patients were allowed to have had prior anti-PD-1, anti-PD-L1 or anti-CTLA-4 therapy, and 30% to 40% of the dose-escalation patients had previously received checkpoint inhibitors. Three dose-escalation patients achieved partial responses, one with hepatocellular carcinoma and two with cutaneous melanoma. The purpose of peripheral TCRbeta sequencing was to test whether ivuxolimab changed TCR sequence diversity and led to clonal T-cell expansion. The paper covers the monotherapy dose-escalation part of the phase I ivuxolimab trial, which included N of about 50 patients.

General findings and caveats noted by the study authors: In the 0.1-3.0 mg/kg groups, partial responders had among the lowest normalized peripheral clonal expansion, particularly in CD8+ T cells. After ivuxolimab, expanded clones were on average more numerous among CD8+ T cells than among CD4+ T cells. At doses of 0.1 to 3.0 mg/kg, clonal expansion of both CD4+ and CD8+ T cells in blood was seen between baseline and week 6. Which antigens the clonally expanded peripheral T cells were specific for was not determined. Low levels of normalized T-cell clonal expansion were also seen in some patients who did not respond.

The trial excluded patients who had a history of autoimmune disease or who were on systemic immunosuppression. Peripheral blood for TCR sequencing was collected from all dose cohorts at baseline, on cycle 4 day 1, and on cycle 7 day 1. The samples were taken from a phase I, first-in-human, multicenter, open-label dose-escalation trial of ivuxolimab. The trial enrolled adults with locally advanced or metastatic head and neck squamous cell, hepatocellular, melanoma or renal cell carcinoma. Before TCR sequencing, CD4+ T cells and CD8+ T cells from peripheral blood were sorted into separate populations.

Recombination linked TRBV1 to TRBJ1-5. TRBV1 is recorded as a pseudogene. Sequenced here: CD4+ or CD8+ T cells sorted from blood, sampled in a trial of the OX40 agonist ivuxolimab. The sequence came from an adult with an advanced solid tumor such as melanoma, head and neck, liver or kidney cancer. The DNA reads TGCACCAGCAGCCAAGAAATACTCATTACAAGTTGGATCGGGGGCAATCAGCCCCAGCATTTT. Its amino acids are CTSSQEILITSWIGGNQPQHF.